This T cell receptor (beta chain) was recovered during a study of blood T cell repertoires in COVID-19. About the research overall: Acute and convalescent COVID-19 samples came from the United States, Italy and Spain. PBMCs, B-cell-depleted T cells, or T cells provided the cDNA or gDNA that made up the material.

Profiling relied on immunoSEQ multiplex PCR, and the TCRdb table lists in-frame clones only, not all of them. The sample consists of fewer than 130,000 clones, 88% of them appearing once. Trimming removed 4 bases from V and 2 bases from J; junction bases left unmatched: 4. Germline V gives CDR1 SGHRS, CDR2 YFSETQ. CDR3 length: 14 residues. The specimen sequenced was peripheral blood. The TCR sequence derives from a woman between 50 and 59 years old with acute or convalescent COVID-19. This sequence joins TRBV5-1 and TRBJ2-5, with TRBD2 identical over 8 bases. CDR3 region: CASSDSGAQETQYF. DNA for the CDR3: TGCGCCAGCAGCGATAGCGGGGCGCAAGAGACCCAGTACTTC.